This paragraph covers one T cell receptor (beta chain) sequence. As yet, its antigen is unknown. The germline V gene has CDR1 LGHNA and CDR2 YNFKEQ. The CDR3 has 17 residues. Trimming cost V 4 bases and J 2 bases, with 21 bases left between them. The data belong to a study of OX40 agonist ivuxolimab in advanced cancers. The study, taken as a whole, reports: CD8+ T cells were the subset that, on average, had more expanded clones than CD4+.

Here immunoSEQ multiplex PCR was the method, and the copy in TCRdb shows in-frame clones only, minus some. This sample yields some 77,000 clones, of which roughly 87% are seen a single time; around 2% belongs to the top ten. This TCR came from an adult with an advanced solid tumor such as melanoma, head and neck, liver or kidney cancer. This chain uses TRBV4-2 with TRBJ2-7; D could derive from TRBD1 or TRBD2 (6 bases each). The input for sequencing was CD4+ or CD8+ T cells sorted from blood, taken in a trial of the OX40 agonist ivuxolimab. CDR3 protein: CASSPGASGNVAYEQYF. CDR3 coding DNA: TGTGCCAGCAGCCCGGGGGCCTCAGGGAACGTTGCCTACGAGCAGTACTTC.